These 9 T cell receptor beta chains share one sample of origin, sequenced in a study of PD-1 blockade in classical Hodgkin lymphoma. Relapse after autologous stem cell transplantation occurred in every patient, and brentuximab vedotin exposure varied. TCRdb's copy holds only in-frame clones and misses some; the assay was immunoSEQ multiplex PCR. The data hold about 98,000 clones, with around nine tenths observed a single time. The input for sequencing was peripheral blood mononuclear cells (PBMCs), taken at baseline. Receptors were obtained from a human donor with classical Hodgkin lymphoma.

This sequence joins TRBV27 and TRBJ2-5; D is uncertain. CDR3 size: 11 residues. CDR1 MNHEY and CDR2 SMNVEV come from the germline V gene (reference sequence). Trimming cost V 0 bases and J 4 bases, with 0 bases left between them. In DNA form, the CDR3 reads TGTGCCAGCAGTTTATCAGAGACCCAGTACTTC. It specifies CASSLSETQYF.

The chain links TRBV19 to TRBJ1-1; D remains unclear. Looked up from germline, CDR1 is LNHDA and CDR2 is SQIVND (reference sequence). The CDR3 length is 13 residues. Trimming removed 9 bases at V and 3 bases at J, with 14 bases between. CDR3 DNA: TGTGCCAGACTGGGCCAGCTGGACACTGAAGCTTTCTTT. Encoded protein: CARLGQLDTEAFF.

V gene TRBV6-1 combines with J gene TRBJ2-2, with 12 bases lining up with TRBD2. Germline V gene sequence: CDR1 MNHNS, CDR2 SASEGT. This CDR3 is built from 14 residues. J was trimmed by 8 bases and V by 9 bases; bases with no gene match: 7. The CDR3 region is CASSTSGSRGELFF. CDR3 bases: TGTGCCAGTTCGACTAGCGGGAGCAGGGGGGAGCTGTTTTTT.

This chain joins TRBV5-1 and TRBJ2-1, with D possibly being TRBD1 or TRBD2 (5 bases each). The CDR3 has 14 amino acids. V lost 3 bases, J lost 8 bases, and 15 bases lay in between. CDR1 and CDR2 from the germline V gene are SGHRS and YFSETQ. The chain's CDR3 is CASSYGAKPDEQFF. The DNA of the CDR3 is TGCGCCAGCAGCTACGGGGCGAAGCCCGATGAGCAGTTCTTC.

A single count supports this clone. The chain combines TRBV7-2 with TRBJ2-7, with 7 nucleotides matching TRBD2. With 2 bases clipped from V and 5 bases from J, the junction kept 3 bases outside the gene matches. In germline, CDR1 is SGHTA, CDR2 FQGNSA. CDR3 length: 13 amino acids. The CDR3 DNA reads TGTGCCAGCAGCTTACTAGGGAGGGACGAGCAGTACTTC. Residues: CASSLLGRDEQYF. The full variable domain, rest sourced from reference TRBV7-2 and TRBJ2-7, is GAGVSQSPSNKVTEKGKDVELRCDPISGHTALYWYRQSLGQGLEFLIYFQGNSAPDKSGLPSDRFSAERTGGSVSTLTIQRTQQEDSAVYLCASSLLGRDEQYFGPGTRLTVT.

This sequence joins TRBV7-9 and TRBJ2-7, with D perhaps TRBD2 (6 bases). V dropped 2 bases and J dropped 2 bases, with 16 bases sitting between them. CDR3 size: 16 residues. Germline V gene sequence: CDR1 SEHNR, CDR2 FQNEAQ (reference sequence). This CDR3 reads CASSLPEGSLPYEQYF. Written as DNA, the CDR3 is TGTGCCAGCAGCTTACCGGAGGGGTCGCTTCCCTACGAGCAGTACTTC. The entire variable domain, with the rest obtained from reference TRBV7-9 and TRBJ2-7, is as follows: DTGVSQNPRHKITKRGQNVTFRCDPISEHNRLYWYRQTLGQGPEFLTYFQNEAQLEKSRLLSDRFSAERPKGSFSTLEIQRTEQGDSAMYLCASSLPEGSLPYEQYFGPGTRLTVT.

The rearrangement joins TRBV10-1 to TRBJ2-5; weak D call: TRBD1 (5 bases). Germline-derived CDR1 and CDR2 are WNHNN and SYGVQD (reference sequence). Between the trimmed V and J ends, which lost 2 bases and 5 bases, there was a span of 9 bases. This CDR3 comprises 13 residues. CDR3 in amino acids: CASSETGSETQYF. The CDR3 region has the DNA TGCGCCAGCAGTGAGACAGGTAGCGAGACCCAGTACTTC.

This sequence joins TRBV19 and TRBJ1-1, with D possibly being TRBD1 (5 bases). Trimming cost V 5 bases and J 10 bases, with 11 bases left between them. Germline loops: CDR1 LNHDA, CDR2 SQIVND (reference sequence). CDR3 length: 11 amino acids. DNA for the CDR3: TGTGCCAGTAGTCCCTCGCAGGGAGCTTTCTTT. Translated, it gives CASSPSQGAFF.

This clone was counted once. The chain employs TRBV5-1 and TRBJ2-3, with D uncertain. From germline, CDR1 is SGHRS and CDR2 YFSETQ. This CDR3 is 11 amino acids long. Trimming shortened V by 0 bases and J by 13 bases, and 9 bases separated the two germline ends. The CDR3 sequence: CASSLGDREYF. CDR3 DNA: TGCGCCAGCAGCTTGGGCGATCGGGAGTATTTT.